These 18 T cell receptor beta chains were all obtained from the same sample, sequenced in a study of cytomegalovirus exposure and HLA in healthy donors. This PCR relied on a set of 60 Vbeta primers and 13 Jbeta primers. Sequencing was performed with immunoSEQ multiplex PCR; in TCRdb, only in-frame clones are kept and a portion is missing. The table counts more than 45,000 clones; roughly an eighth lies in the top ten. Material for sequencing was PBMCs. The receptors were gathered from a woman aged 60-75 years in good health and CMV-seropositive.

CDR3 DNA sequence: TGTGCCAGCAGCTCGGGGGCAGGGGGTCGTCAGCCCCAGCATTTT. This gives the protein CASSSGAGGRQPQHF. The genes are TRBV7-6 and TRBJ1-5; the match to TRBD1 covers 7 bases. The germline CDR1 and CDR2 sequences are SGHVS and FNYEAQ. With V trimmed by 4 bases and J by 6 bases, 9 bases remained unmatched. The CDR3 has 15 residues.

This chain links TRBV7-9 with TRBJ1-5; 9 nucleotides align to TRBD1. CDR3 size: 19 residues. J gave up 2 bases and V 4 bases, and 15 bases lay outside the gene matches. The germline gives CDR1 SEHNR, CDR2 FQNEAQ (reference sequence). The CDR3 here is CASSWGPGQGGKGNQPQHF. In DNA form, the CDR3 reads TGTGCCAGCAGCTGGGGACCGGGACAGGGAGGTAAGGGCAATCAGCCCCAGCATTTT.

The CDR3 DNA sequence: TGCGCCAGCAGCCTACTAGACAGGGTGACCGGGGAGCTGTTTTTT. This gives the protein CASSLLDRVTGELFF. V is TRBV4-1 and J is TRBJ2-2; 7 bases fit TRBD1. V lost 4 bases and J lost 5; bases outside the gene matches: 7. The CDR3 covers 15 residues. Germline lookup yields CDR1 MGHRA and CDR2 YSYEKL.

The chain uses TRBV18 and TRBJ2-1; 9 nucleotides line up with TRBD1. Germline V lookup: CDR1 KGHSH, CDR2 LQKENI. The CDR3 consists of 15 residues. V lost 5 bases and J lost 6; bases outside the gene matches: 8. CDR3 in amino acids: CASSTQGTGINEQFF. The CDR3 coding sequence is TGTGCCAGCTCAACACAAGGGACAGGGATCAATGAGCAGTTCTTC.

The J gene is TRBJ1-1, the V gene TRBV27; D remains unclear. From germline, CDR1 is MNHEY and CDR2 SMNVEV (reference sequence). The CDR3 runs to 13 residues. Trimming cost V 4 bases and J 4 bases, with 10 bases left between them. The CDR3 region is CASSSRGPTEAFF. The CDR3 DNA is TGTGCCAGCAGTTCCCGAGGGCCCACTGAAGCTTTCTTT.

The gene calls are TRBV4-2 and TRBJ2-3; tentative D call: TRBD1 (5 bases). Germline assignment: CDR1 LGHNA and CDR2 YNFKEQ. V gave up 0 bases and J gave up 7 bases, with 8 bases separating them. The CDR3 contains 13 residues. In DNA form, the CDR3 reads TGTGCCAGCAGCCAAGACAGGGATCATACGCAGTATTTT. Its protein is CASSQDRDHTQYF.

This sequence joins TRBV7-6 and TRBJ2-6; D not certain. V lost 2 bases and J 3 bases, leaving 5 bases between the germline ends. Germline CDR1 SGHVS, CDR2 FNYEAQ. This CDR3 spans 14 amino acids. CDR3 DNA sequence: TGTGCCAGCAGCTTACAAAATGGGGCCAACGTCCTGACTTTC. It yields the protein CASSLQNGANVLTF.

Concerning this clone itself: A junction end diverges from the germline sequence, so it may reflect a read error. This rearrangement joins TRBV19 to TRBJ1-5, with D perhaps matching TRBD1 (5 bases). This CDR3 has 13 amino acids. In germline, CDR1 is LNHDA, CDR2 SQIVND (reference sequence). This CDR3 reads CASSVDSNQHQHF. In DNA form, the CDR3 reads TGTGCCAGTAGTGTCGACAGCAATCAGCACCAGCATTTT. The variable domain in full, completed from reference TRBV19 and TRBJ1-5, reads DGGITQSPKYLFRKEGQNVTLSCEQNLNHDAMYWYRQDPGQGLRLIYYSQIVNDFQKGDIAEGYSVSREKKESFPLTVTSAQKNPTAFYLCASSVDSNQHQHFGDGTRLSIL.

The gene calls are TRBV7-2 and TRBJ1-2; D perhaps matches TRBD1 (5 bases). This CDR3 contains 13 residues. Germline V lookup: CDR1 SGHTA, CDR2 FQGNSA. Trimming took off 5 bases at V and 1 base at J, with 8 bases between the two ends. CDR3 sequence reads: CASSQDINYGYTF. The CDR3 DNA follows: TGTGCCAGCAGCCAGGACATTAACTATGGCTACACCTTC. The whole variable domain, filled in from reference TRBV7-2 and TRBJ1-2, reads GAGVSQSPSNKVTEKGKDVELRCDPISGHTALYWYRQSLGQGLEFLIYFQGNSAPDKSGLPSDRFSAERTGGSVSTLTIQRTQQEDSAVYLCASSQDINYGYTFGSGTRLTVV.

CDR3 sequence: CASSQDGKPGLAGDTQYF. The CDR3 nucleotides read TGCGCCAGCAGCCAAGATGGGAAACCGGGACTAGCGGGGGATACGCAGTATTTT. The V gene is TRBV4-1, the J gene TRBJ2-3; 13 bases align to TRBD2. The V segment lost 0 bases and the J segment 6 bases; nucleotides outside the gene matches: 9. The CDR3 length is 18 residues. CDR1 and CDR2 from the germline V gene are MGHRA and YSYEKL.

The chain uses TRBV12-5 and TRBJ2-5, with 7 bases aligning to TRBD1. The CDR3 totals 16 residues. The V and J ends lost 6 bases and 1 base, in that order; junction bases with no gene match: 11. Germline CDR1 LGHNT, CDR2 FRNRAP. The CDR3 region has the DNA TGTGCTAGTGGCAACACACAGGGGATGGCCCAAGAGACCCAGTACTTC. Its protein product is CASGNTQGMAQETQYF.

V is TRBV5-1 and J is TRBJ2-7, with TRBD1 identical over 9 bases. The junction had 5 bases not matched to a gene; V was cut back by 1 base and J by 0 bases. The CDR3 is 16 amino acids. Germline loops: CDR1 SGHRS, CDR2 YFSETQ. The chain's CDR3 is CASSLSPGQGSYEQYF. The CDR3 DNA follows: TGCGCCAGCAGCTTGTCCCCGGGACAGGGCTCCTACGAGCAGTACTTC.

Details on this clone: Different DNA sequences within this sample yield the same CDR3. V gene TRBV6-6 combines with J gene TRBJ1-2, with D perhaps matching TRBD1 (5 bases). This CDR3 contains 13 residues. CDR1 is MNHNY and CDR2 is SVGAGI in the germline V gene (reference sequence). V lost 6 bases and J 5 bases, leaving 13 bases between the germline ends. The CDR3 nucleotides are TGTGCCAGCAGCTCCCAGGGAAATTATGGCTACACCTTC. This sequence encodes CASSSQGNYGYTF.

This chain connects TRBV25-1 to TRBJ1-2, with 7 bases fitting TRBD1. This CDR3 is built from 14 residues. Per the germline V gene, CDR1 is MGHDK and CDR2 is SYGVNS. V shed 4 bases, J shed 8 bases, and the junction held 10 bases outside the gene matches. CDR3 region: CASSGWDSQRGYTF. As DNA, the CDR3 is TGTGCCAGCAGTGGTTGGGACAGCCAGAGGGGCTACACCTTC.

The V and J genes are TRBV19 and TRBJ1-5; 7 bases fit TRBD1. Germline assignment: CDR1 LNHDA and CDR2 SQIVND (reference sequence). This CDR3 has 17 amino acids. With 3 bases clipped from V and 7 bases from J, the junction kept 15 bases outside the gene matches. CDR3 DNA sequence: TGTGCCAGTAGTATGCCGGGACAGATCCTTTCAGACCAGCCCCAGCATTTT. Its protein product is CASSMPGQILSDQPQHF.

The J gene is TRBJ2-7, the V gene TRBV10-3, with 8 nucleotides matching TRBD1. Germline V lookup: CDR1 ENHRY, CDR2 SYGVKD. This CDR3 has 12 amino acids. V shed 8 bases and J 2 bases; nucleotides not matched to a gene: 2. The DNA of the CDR3 is TGTGCCATCGGGGACAGGCCCTACGAGCAGTACTTC. Encoded protein: CAIGDRPYEQYF.

V gene TRBV19 combines with J gene TRBJ2-7, with D perhaps TRBD1 (6 bases). The CDR3 covers 15 residues. Germline CDR1 LNHDA, CDR2 SQIVND (reference sequence). Trimming cost V 5 bases and J 7 bases, with 21 bases left between them. CDR3 residues: CASSANPQGSGEQYF. The CDR3, as DNA: TGTGCCAGTAGTGCTAACCCACAGGGTTCAGGAGAGCAGTACTTC.

The chain uses TRBV29-1 and TRBJ1-1; 7 bases align to TRBD1. CDR1 and CDR2 (germline): SQVTM, ANQGSEA. V was clipped by 4 bases and J by 4 bases; unmatched bases: 9. This CDR3 spans 14 amino acids. The CDR3, as DNA: TGCAGCGTTGCCAGGGACAGCGGGGGCACTGAAGCTTTCTTT. Its translation: CSVARDSGGTEAFF.